These 18 T cell receptor beta chains were sequenced from one sample in a study of blood T cell repertoires in COVID-19. Assay used: immunoSEQ multiplex PCR; TCRdb lists only in-frame clones, some missing. The sample has 150,000 to 200,000 clones, 86% seen once. The specimen was PBMCs or T cells enriched from blood (not recorded which). The receptors come from a woman aged 40 to 49 in a cohort exposed to, infected with or recovered from COVID-19 (not recorded which).

This chain joins TRBV3-1 (or the pseudogene TRBV3-2) and TRBJ1-5; 7 bases are shared with TRBD1. Germline loops: CDR1 LGHDT, CDR2 YNNKEL (reference sequence). This CDR3 is 17 amino acids long. J lost 5 bases, V lost 0 bases, and 10 bases had no gene match. The CDR3 region is CASSQDGTTGVHQPQHF. The CDR3 DNA reads as TGTGCCAGCAGCCAAGATGGAACTACAGGGGTGCATCAGCCCCAGCATTTT.

The V and J genes are TRBV5-5 and TRBJ1-1; D uncertain. The CDR3 covers 12 residues. Looked up from germline, CDR1 is SGHKS and CDR2 is YYEKEE (reference sequence). Deletions cut 6 bases from V and 1 base from J, with 7 bases between. CDR3: CASKAGNTEAFF. The CDR3 coding sequence is TGTGCCAGCAAGGCGGGGAACACTGAAGCTTTCTTT.

The chain links TRBV4-2 to TRBJ1-2; 7 bases are shared with TRBD1. The CDR3 totals 21 residues. V shed 4 bases, J shed 1 base, and the junction held 24 bases outside the gene matches. Germline-derived CDR1 and CDR2 are LGHNA and YNFKEQ. For the CDR3, the DNA is TGTGCCAGCAGCCTGTGGAGCTTGTGGGGGAGACAGGGAATAAGTAACTATGGCTACACCTTC. This encodes CASSLWSLWGRQGISNYGYTF.

J is TRBJ2-7 and V is TRBV4-1; D is uncertain. V was clipped by 0 bases and J by 0 bases, with 12 bases between them. Germline V gene data show CDR1 as MGHRA and CDR2 as YSYEKL. The CDR3 covers 16 residues. The CDR3 DNA reads TGCGCCAGCAGCCAAGATAAGTCAGTCCCCTCCTACGAGCAGTACTTC. Encoded protein: CASSQDKSVPSYEQYF.

This rearrangement joins TRBV6-6 to TRBJ2-7, with D hard to call. This CDR3 has 12 residues. Germline-derived CDR1 and CDR2 are MNHNY and SVGAGI (reference sequence). V was shortened by 4 bases and J by 9 bases, with 13 bases between the two germline ends. In DNA, the CDR3 is TGTGCCAGCAGTTCCGACTCCCGGAGGCAGTACTTC. It codes for CASSSDSRRQYF.

As for this clone: Distinct nucleotide sequences in the sample also encode this CDR3. The V call is TRBV4-1, the J call TRBJ1-2; a weak D match, TRBD1 (6 bases). With 4 bases removed from V and 2 bases from J, the gap between germline ends came to 11 bases. This CDR3 contains 14 residues. Germline V gene data show CDR1 as MGHRA and CDR2 as YSYEKL. CDR3: CASSPWDKNYGYTF. The CDR3 nucleotides read TGCGCCAGCAGCCCCTGGGACAAGAACTATGGCTACACCTTC.

The rearrangement uses TRBV24-1 and TRBJ1-6; D is unclear. Looked up from germline, CDR1 is KGHDR and CDR2 is SFDVKD. V lost 1 base and J 2 bases, leaving 23 bases between the germline ends. This CDR3 has 21 residues. CDR3 DNA sequence: TGTGCCACCAGTGATTTCCGCAGGCAAGTTTACCCGATCCCCTATAATTCACCCCTCCACTTT. This codes for CATSDFRRQVYPIPYNSPLHF.

The rearrangement joins TRBV9 to TRBJ2-1, with D possibly matching TRBD1 (5 bases). Trimming left V 4 bases short and J 5 bases short, with 10 bases between. Per the germline V gene, CDR1 is SGDLS and CDR2 is YYNGEE. There are 13 residues in the CDR3. The CDR3 loop is CASSRTPNNEQFF. CDR3 nucleotides: TGTGCCAGCAGCCGGACACCCAACAATGAGCAGTTCTTC.

This chain uses TRBV5-4 with TRBJ1-2, with D possibly matching TRBD1 (6 bases). Germline values: CDR1 SGHNT, CDR2 YYREEE (reference sequence). The CDR3 has 14 amino acids. Trimming removed 4 bases at V and 7 bases at J, with 17 bases between. For the CDR3, the DNA is TGTGCCAGCAGCGATCCACAGGGAAGATCTGGCTACACCTTC. Translation gives CASSDPQGRSGYTF.

This clone was found a few times. The rearrangement joins TRBV6-5 to TRBJ2-7; D unresolved. Germline-derived CDR1 and CDR2 are MNHEY and SVGAGI. The CDR3 runs to 12 residues. The V end was cut by 8 bases, the J end by 2 bases, with 10 bases between. Written as DNA, the CDR3 is TGTGCCAGCGGAGACCGACCCTACGAGCAGTACTTC. It yields the protein CASGDRPYEQYF.

The rearrangement links TRBV6-4 to TRBJ2-6; the match to TRBD2 covers 13 bases. The CDR3 loop spans 18 amino acids. The junction had 6 bases not matched to a gene; V was cut back by 6 bases and J by 1 base. In germline, CDR1 is MRHNA, CDR2 SNTAGT. The CDR3 reads CASSGTSGDISGANVLTF. DNA for the CDR3: TGTGCCAGCAGCGGGACTAGCGGGGATATATCTGGGGCCAACGTCCTGACTTTC.

This rearrangement joins TRBV28 to TRBJ2-1; the match to TRBD2 covers 7 bases. This CDR3 comprises 16 residues. The trim removed 5 bases at V and 6 bases at J, leaving 13 bases unmatched. CDR1 is MDHEN and CDR2 is SYDVKM in the germline V gene. CDR3 loop: CASSKETPTGGNEQFF. The CDR3 nucleotides are TGTGCCAGCAGTAAAGAGACTCCCACGGGGGGCAATGAGCAGTTCTTC.

The chain couples TRBV6-5 to TRBJ2-5; 12 bases line up with TRBD2. V lost 2 bases and J lost 4; bases outside the gene matches: 5. CDR1 and CDR2 from the germline V gene are MNHEY and SVGAGI. There are 16 residues in the CDR3. CDR3 bases: TGTGCCAGCAGTTACACGACTAGCGGGAGTCGAGAGACCCAGTACTTC. It specifies CASSYTTSGSRETQYF.

This clone appeared a few times. The chain links TRBV7-8 to TRBJ2-7, with TRBD2 identical over 9 bases. CDR1 is SGHVS and CDR2 is FQNEAQ in the germline V gene. V dropped 5 bases and J dropped 2; count of bases not matched to a gene: 13. This CDR3 region has 17 residues. In DNA form, the CDR3 reads TGTGCCAGCAGCCCCTTCGGGGGTAGCGGGGGAACCTACGAGCAGTACTTC. Its protein is CASSPFGGSGGTYEQYF.

The chain uses TRBV23-1 and TRBJ1-6, with D perhaps matching TRBD1 (5 bases). TRBV23-1 is an ORF for which the function is uncertain. V lost 0 bases, J lost 5 bases, and 11 bases lay in between. This CDR3 is built from 16 residues. DNA for the CDR3: TGCGCCAGCAGTCAATCAGGCAGGGAAAATAATTCACCCCTCCACTTT. It yields the protein CASSQSGRENNSPLHF.

This chain's CDR3 is CASRGGSSYNSPLHF. CDR3 nucleotides: TGTGCCAGCAGGGGAGGGAGCTCCTATAATTCACCCCTCCACTTT. J is TRBJ1-6 and V is TRBV3-1 (or the pseudogene TRBV3-2); D not resolved. V was trimmed by 6 bases and J by 0 bases, leaving 9 bases between them. The germline V gene encodes CDR1 LGHDT and CDR2 YNNKEL (reference sequence). The CDR3 contains 15 residues.

V gene TRBV6-1 combines with J gene TRBJ2-3; 10 bases are shared with TRBD1. The ends lost 4 bases at V and 0 bases at J; junction bases unmatched: 7. The CDR3 totals 17 residues. From germline, CDR1 is MNHNS and CDR2 SASEGT. CDR3 nucleotide sequence: TGTGCCAGCAGTGCCTCGACAGGGGGCGAGAGCACAGATACGCAGTATTTT. Protein sequence: CASSASTGGESTDTQYF.

This chain links TRBV6-1 with TRBJ1-2; 9 nucleotides align to TRBD1. This CDR3 comprises 13 residues. Germline V gene lookup returns CDR1 MNHNS and CDR2 SASEGT. J was trimmed by 7 bases and V by 2 bases; bases with no gene match: 2. In DNA form, the CDR3 reads TGTGCCAGCAGTGAAACAGGGGGCTCTGGCTACACCTTC. Translating gives CASSETGGSGYTF.